This is a list of T cell receptor beta chains from one sample in a study of blood T cell repertoires in COVID-19. Produced via immunoSEQ multiplex PCR; TCRdb's table is partial and in-frame only. The table shows tens of thousands of clones, with over 70% occurring only once. Material for sequencing was peripheral blood. These receptors were taken from a woman in her 70s with acute or convalescent COVID-19. Both conserved end residues are part of each CDR3. The D gene is left open where the match is weak. The listing skips clone size in some rows; elsewhere it reads once, few, many or a size class.

clone size: -; J gene: TRBJ2-2; D gene: -; V gene: TRBV7-8; CDR3 DNA: TGTGCCAGCAGCTTAGGTCGTAACACCGGGGAGCTGTTTTTT; CDR3 protein: CASSLGRNTGELFF
clone size: -; J gene: TRBJ1-1; D gene: TRBD1; V gene: TRBV19; CDR3 DNA: TGTGCCAGTAGTATGACAGGGGTTTGGACTGAAGCTTTCTTT; CDR3 protein: CASSMTGVWTEAFF
clone size: -; J gene: TRBJ2-6; D gene: -; V gene: TRBV6-1; CDR3 DNA: TGTGCCAGCAGTGATTCAGGGTCCGGGGCCAACGTCCTGACTTTC; CDR3 protein: CASSDSGSGANVLTF
clone size: -; J gene: TRBJ1-2; D gene: TRBD1; V gene: TRBV7-9; CDR3 DNA: TGTGCCAGCAGCTTCCCGGGACAGGGAAGCGGCTACACCTTC; CDR3 protein: CASSFPGQGSGYTF
clone size: -; J gene: TRBJ2-2; D gene: TRBD1; V gene: TRBV19; CDR3 DNA: TGTGCCAGTAGTTCATTCGGGACAGGGGGCGATACCGGGGAGCTGTTTTTT; CDR3 protein: CASSSFGTGGDTGELFF
clone size: -; J gene: TRBJ2-1; D gene: TRBD2; V gene: TRBV5-1; CDR3 DNA: TGCGCCAGCAGCTTGGGAGGCGGGGGTAGCGGGGGGGCTAGCGATGAGCAGTTCTTC; CDR3 protein: CASSLGGGGSGGASDEQFF
clone size: -; J gene: TRBJ2-3; D gene: -; V gene: TRBV7-9; CDR3 DNA: TGTGCCAGCAGCTTAGGCCTAGCGATCACAGATACGCAGTATTTT; CDR3 protein: CASSLGLAITDTQYF
clone size: -; J gene: TRBJ1-1; D gene: -; V gene: TRBV12-3/TRBV12-4; CDR3 DNA: TGTGCCAGCAGTTCGATATACGGTGAAGCTTTCTTT; CDR3 protein: CASSSIYGEAFF
clone size: -; J gene: TRBJ1-2; D gene: TRBD1; V gene: TRBV11-2; CDR3 DNA: TGTGCCAGCAGCCCCTGGACAGGGGGAAACTATGGCTACACCTTC; CDR3 protein: CASSPWTGGNYGYTF
clone size: -; J gene: TRBJ2-1; D gene: TRBD2; V gene: TRBV7-2; CDR3 DNA: TGTGCCAGCAGCTTAGCTCGCGCTAGCGGGAGAAATGAGCAGTTCTTC; CDR3 protein: CASSLARASGRNEQFF
clone size: -; J gene: TRBJ2-7; D gene: TRBD2; V gene: TRBV19; CDR3 DNA: TGTGCCAGTAGTGTCACGACTAGCGGTGCGAGCTCCTACGAGCAGTACTTC; CDR3 protein: CASSVTTSGASSYEQYF
clone size: -; J gene: TRBJ1-1; D gene: -; V gene: TRBV9; CDR3 DNA: TGTGCCAGCAGCGTAGGAAACATGAACACTGAAGCTTTCTTT; CDR3 protein: CASSVGNMNTEAFF
clone size: few; J gene: TRBJ1-3; D gene: TRBD1; V gene: TRBV9; CDR3 DNA: TGTGCCAGCAGCTTATGGGACAGGGGCCCTGGAAACACCATATATTTT; CDR3 protein: CASSLWDRGPGNTIYF
clone size: -; J gene: TRBJ1-1; D gene: TRBD1; V gene: TRBV6-5; CDR3 DNA: TGTGCCAGCAGTTTAGACAGGGGGCACACTGAAGCTTTCTTT; CDR3 protein: CASSLDRGHTEAFF
clone size: -; J gene: TRBJ1-2; D gene: TRBD1; V gene: TRBV20-1; CDR3 DNA: TGCAGTGTGGACAGGGAGGGAGGCTACACCTTC; CDR3 protein: CSVDREGGYTF
clone size: -; J gene: TRBJ2-1; D gene: TRBD1; V gene: TRBV5-1; CDR3 DNA: TGCGCCAGCAGCTCTTATCCGGGACAGGGGACCTACAATGAGCAGTTCTTC; CDR3 protein: CASSSYPGQGTYNEQFF
clone size: once; J gene: TRBJ2-5; D gene: -; V gene: TRBV24-1; CDR3 DNA: TGTGCCACCAGTGATCCCCTGGACAGACAAGAGACCCAGTACTTC; CDR3 protein: CATSDPLDRQETQYF
clone size: once; J gene: TRBJ1-1; D gene: TRBD1; V gene: TRBV28; CDR3 DNA: TGTGCCAGCACTCAGACAGGGGGCCACTACACTGAAGCTTTCTTT; CDR3 protein: CASTQTGGHYTEAFF
clone size: -; J gene: TRBJ2-5; D gene: TRBD1; V gene: TRBV10-3; CDR3 DNA: TGTGCCATCAGGAGGGGACAGGGGGGTTTTTACAAAGAGACCCAGTACTTC; CDR3 protein: CAIRRGQGGFYKETQYF
clone size: -; J gene: TRBJ2-2; D gene: -; V gene: TRBV29-1; CDR3 DNA: TGCAGCGCGGACAGATCAGTAACCGGGGAGCTGTTTTTT; CDR3 protein: CSADRSVTGELFF
clone size: -; J gene: TRBJ2-7; D gene: TRBD2; V gene: TRBV10-3; CDR3 DNA: TGTGCCATCAGTGAGACCAGCGGGGGTCTGTACGAGCAGTACTTC; CDR3 protein: CAISETSGGLYEQYF
clone size: -; J gene: TRBJ2-1; D gene: -; V gene: TRBV14; CDR3 DNA: TGTGCCAGCAGCCAAGTTCTGGGGCTAGGCTACAATGAGCAGTTCTTC; CDR3 protein: CASSQVLGLGYNEQFF
clone size: -; J gene: TRBJ1-2; D gene: TRBD1; V gene: TRBV3-1/TRBV3-2; CDR3 DNA: TGTGCCAGCAGCCCGACTTCCGGGACAGGGTATGGCTACACCTTC; CDR3 protein: CASSPTSGTGYGYTF
clone size: -; J gene: TRBJ1-5; D gene: TRBD1; V gene: TRBV28; CDR3 DNA: TGTGCCAGCAGTTTGCCCACAGGGGTCAATCAGCCCCAGCATTTT; CDR3 protein: CASSLPTGVNQPQHF
clone size: -; J gene: TRBJ1-3; D gene: -; V gene: TRBV6-5; CDR3 DNA: TGTGCCAGCAGCGACTACAGCTCTGGAAACACCATATATTTT; CDR3 protein: CASSDYSSGNTIYF
clone size: -; J gene: TRBJ1-3; D gene: TRBD1; V gene: TRBV3-1/TRBV3-2; CDR3 DNA: TGTGCCAGCAGCCTACAGGGGAGCTCTGGAAACACCATATATTTT; CDR3 protein: CASSLQGSSGNTIYF
clone size: -; J gene: TRBJ1-2; D gene: -; V gene: TRBV7-8; CDR3 DNA: TGTGCCAGCAGCTTAGAGGCGGCTGGTGGCTACACCTTC; CDR3 protein: CASSLEAAGGYTF
clone size: once; J gene: TRBJ2-7; D gene: -; V gene: TRBV5-1; CDR3 DNA: TGCGCCAGCAGCTTGGTAGTGGACAGAATATCCGAGCAGTACTTC; CDR3 protein: CASSLVVDRISEQYF
clone size: -; J gene: TRBJ1-2; D gene: TRBD1; V gene: TRBV5-1; CDR3 DNA: TGCGCCAGCAGCTTGGCAGGGGGCGCAGGCTATGGCTACACCTTC; CDR3 protein: CASSLAGGAGYGYTF
clone size: -; J gene: TRBJ2-3; D gene: -; V gene: TRBV2; CDR3 DNA: TGTGCCAGCAGTCTCCCCACCGGACTCACAGATACGCAGTATTTT; CDR3 protein: CASSLPTGLTDTQYF
clone size: -; J gene: TRBJ1-6; D gene: -; V gene: TRBV7-2; CDR3 DNA: TGTGCCAGCAGCCCGGACACTCGATCTGGCACCCTCCACTTT; CDR3 protein: CASSPDTRSGTLHF
clone size: -; J gene: TRBJ1-1; D gene: TRBD1; V gene: TRBV2; CDR3 DNA: TGTGCCAGCAGATCAACCGGGACAGGGAACACTGAAGCTTTCTTT; CDR3 protein: CASRSTGTGNTEAFF
clone size: once; J gene: TRBJ2-5; D gene: -; V gene: TRBV5-1; CDR3 DNA: TGCGCCAGCAGCGAGGGGGACCCCCAGTACTTC; CDR3 protein: CASSEGDPQYF
clone size: -; J gene: TRBJ1-5; D gene: -; V gene: TRBV5-1; CDR3 DNA: TGCGCCAGCAGCTTGGACTCTTACGAGCCCCAGCATTTT; CDR3 protein: CASSLDSYEPQHF
clone size: -; J gene: TRBJ2-5; D gene: TRBD2; V gene: TRBV28; CDR3 DNA: TGTGCCAGCAGTCAAGCGGGAGGGAAAGAGACCCAGTACTTC; CDR3 protein: CASSQAGGKETQYF
clone size: -; J gene: TRBJ1-6; D gene: -; V gene: TRBV5-6; CDR3 DNA: TGTGCCAGCAGCCAAGGACAGACCTATTCACCCCTCCACTTT; CDR3 protein: CASSQGQTYSPLHF
clone size: -; J gene: TRBJ1-1; D gene: TRBD1; V gene: TRBV3-1/TRBV3-2; CDR3 DNA: TGTGCCAGCAGCCAAAACTCCAGGGGGCTAACGGACACTGAAGCTTTCTTT; CDR3 protein: CASSQNSRGLTDTEAFF
clone size: -; J gene: TRBJ2-1; D gene: TRBD2; V gene: TRBV3-1/TRBV3-2; CDR3 DNA: TGTGCCAGCAGCCAAGGCCCGGGACTAGCGTCGGATGAGCAGTTCTTC; CDR3 protein: CASSQGPGLASDEQFF
clone size: -; J gene: TRBJ1-1; D gene: -; V gene: TRBV6-5; CDR3 DNA: TGTGCCAGCGTCCAGGGAGGCACTGAAGCTTTCTTT; CDR3 protein: CASVQGGTEAFF
clone size: -; J gene: TRBJ1-6; D gene: TRBD1; V gene: TRBV6-4; CDR3 DNA: TGTGCCAGCAGGCTGACAGGGGTGGATAATTCACCCCTCCACTTT; CDR3 protein: CASRLTGVDNSPLHF